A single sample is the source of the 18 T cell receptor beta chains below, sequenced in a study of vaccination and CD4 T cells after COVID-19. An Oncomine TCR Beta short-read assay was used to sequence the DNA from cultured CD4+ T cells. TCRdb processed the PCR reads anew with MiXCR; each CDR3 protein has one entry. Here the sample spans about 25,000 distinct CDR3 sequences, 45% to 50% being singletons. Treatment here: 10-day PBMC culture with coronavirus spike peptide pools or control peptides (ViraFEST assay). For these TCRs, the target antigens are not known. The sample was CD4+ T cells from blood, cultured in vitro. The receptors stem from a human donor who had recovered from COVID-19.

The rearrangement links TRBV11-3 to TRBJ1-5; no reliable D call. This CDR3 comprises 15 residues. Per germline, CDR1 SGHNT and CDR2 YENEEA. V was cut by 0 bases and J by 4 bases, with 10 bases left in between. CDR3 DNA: TGTGCCAGCAGCTTAGATGGTCAGGCGAATCAGCCCCAGCATTTT. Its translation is CASSLDGQANQPQHF.

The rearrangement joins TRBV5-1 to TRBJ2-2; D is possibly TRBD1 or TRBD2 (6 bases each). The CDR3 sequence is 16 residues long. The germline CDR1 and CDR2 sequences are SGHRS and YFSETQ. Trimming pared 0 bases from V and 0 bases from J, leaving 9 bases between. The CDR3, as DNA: TGCGCCAGCAGCTTGGACGGGGGCCCGAACACCGGGGAGCTGTTTTTT. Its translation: CASSLDGGPNTGELFF.

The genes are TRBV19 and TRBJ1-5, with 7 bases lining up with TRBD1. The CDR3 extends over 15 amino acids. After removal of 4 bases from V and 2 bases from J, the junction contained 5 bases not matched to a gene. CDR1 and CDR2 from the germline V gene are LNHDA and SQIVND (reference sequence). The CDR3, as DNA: TGTGCCAGTAGTACCCGAGACAGGGGCAATCAGCCCCAGCATTTT. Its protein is CASSTRDRGNQPQHF.

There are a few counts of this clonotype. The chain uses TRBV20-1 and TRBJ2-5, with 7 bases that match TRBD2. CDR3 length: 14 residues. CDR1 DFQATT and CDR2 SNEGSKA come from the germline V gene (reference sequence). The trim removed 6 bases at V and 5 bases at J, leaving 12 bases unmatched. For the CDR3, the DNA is TGCAGTGCACCTGGGAGGGACCCTTGGGAGACCCAGTACTTC. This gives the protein CSAPGRDPWETQYF.

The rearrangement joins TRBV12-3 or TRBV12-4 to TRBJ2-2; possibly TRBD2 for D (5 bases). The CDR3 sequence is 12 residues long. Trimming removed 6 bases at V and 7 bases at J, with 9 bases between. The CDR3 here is CASRYTSGELFF. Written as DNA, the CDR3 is TGTGCCAGCAGATATACTAGCGGGGAGCTGTTTTTT.

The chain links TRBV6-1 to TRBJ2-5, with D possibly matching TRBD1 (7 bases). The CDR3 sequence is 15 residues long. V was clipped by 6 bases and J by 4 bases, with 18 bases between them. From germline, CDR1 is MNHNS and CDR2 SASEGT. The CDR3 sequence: CASRIRRGLLETQYF. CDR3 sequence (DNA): TGTGCCAGCAGGATTAGGAGGGGGCTTCTAGAGACCCAGTACTTC.

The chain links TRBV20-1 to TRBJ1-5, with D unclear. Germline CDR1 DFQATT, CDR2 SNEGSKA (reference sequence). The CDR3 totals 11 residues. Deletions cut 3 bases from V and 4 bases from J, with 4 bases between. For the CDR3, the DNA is TGCAGTGCTAGGAGAAATCAGCCCCAGCATTTT. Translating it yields CSARRNQPQHF.

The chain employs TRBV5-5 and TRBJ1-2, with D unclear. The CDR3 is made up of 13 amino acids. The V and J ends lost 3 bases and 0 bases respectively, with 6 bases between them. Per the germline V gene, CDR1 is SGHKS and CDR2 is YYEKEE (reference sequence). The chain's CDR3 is CASSSNPNYGYTF. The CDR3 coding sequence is TGTGCCAGCAGCTCTAACCCTAACTATGGCTACACCTTC.

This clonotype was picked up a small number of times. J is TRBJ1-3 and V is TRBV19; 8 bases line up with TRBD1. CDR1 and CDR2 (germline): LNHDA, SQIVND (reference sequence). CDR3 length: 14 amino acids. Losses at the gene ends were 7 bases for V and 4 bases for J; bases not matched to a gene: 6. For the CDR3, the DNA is TGTGCCAGTACCTCAGGGGGCGCAGGAAACACCATATATTTT. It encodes CASTSGGAGNTIYF. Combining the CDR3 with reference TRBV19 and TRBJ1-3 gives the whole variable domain DGGITQSPKYLFRKEGQNVTLSCEQNLNHDAMYWYRQDPGQGLRLIYYSQIVNDFQKGDIAEGYSVSREKKESFPLTVTSAQKNPTAFYLCASTSGGAGNTIYFGEGSWLTVV.

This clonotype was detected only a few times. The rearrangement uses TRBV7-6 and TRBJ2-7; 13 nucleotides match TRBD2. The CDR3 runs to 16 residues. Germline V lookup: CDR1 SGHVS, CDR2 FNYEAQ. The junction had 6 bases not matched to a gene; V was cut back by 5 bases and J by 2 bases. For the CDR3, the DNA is TGTGCCAGCAGCACCGGACTAGCGGGGGAAGCCTACGAGCAGTACTTC. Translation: CASSTGLAGEAYEQYF.

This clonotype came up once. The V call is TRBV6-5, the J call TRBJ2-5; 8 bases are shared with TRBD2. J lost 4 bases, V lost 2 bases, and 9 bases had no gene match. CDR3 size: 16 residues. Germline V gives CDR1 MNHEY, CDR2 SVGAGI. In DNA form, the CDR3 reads TGTGCCAGCAGTTACCTCGCTCGCGCGGGAGGAGAGACCCAGTACTTC. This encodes CASSYLARAGGETQYF.

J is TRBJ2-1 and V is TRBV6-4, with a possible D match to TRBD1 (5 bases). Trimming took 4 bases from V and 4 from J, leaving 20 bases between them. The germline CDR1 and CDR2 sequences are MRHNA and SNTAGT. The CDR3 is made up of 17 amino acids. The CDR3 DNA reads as TGTGCCAGCAGTGTCCGTCTGGGGCAGGGTATTTACAATGAGCAGTTCTTC. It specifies CASSVRLGQGIYNEQFF.

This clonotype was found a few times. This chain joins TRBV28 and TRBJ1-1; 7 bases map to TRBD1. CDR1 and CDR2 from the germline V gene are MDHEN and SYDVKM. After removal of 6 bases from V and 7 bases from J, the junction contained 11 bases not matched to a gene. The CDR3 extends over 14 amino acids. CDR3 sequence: CASRTGGGEVEAFF. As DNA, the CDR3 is TGTGCCAGCAGGACGGGAGGGGGCGAGGTTGAAGCTTTCTTT. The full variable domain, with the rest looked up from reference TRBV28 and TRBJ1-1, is DVKVTQSSRYLVKRTGEKVFLECVQDMDHENMFWYRQDPGLGLRLIYFSYDVKMKEKGDIPEGYSVSREKKERFSLILESASTNQTSMYLCASRTGGGEVEAFFGQGTRLTVV.

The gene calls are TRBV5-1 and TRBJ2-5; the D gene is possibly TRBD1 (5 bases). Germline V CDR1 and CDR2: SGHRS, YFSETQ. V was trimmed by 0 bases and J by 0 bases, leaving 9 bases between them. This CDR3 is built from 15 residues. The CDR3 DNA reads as TGCGCCAGCAGCTTGGCTGGGGCAAACCAAGAGACCCAGTACTTC. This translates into CASSLAGANQETQYF.

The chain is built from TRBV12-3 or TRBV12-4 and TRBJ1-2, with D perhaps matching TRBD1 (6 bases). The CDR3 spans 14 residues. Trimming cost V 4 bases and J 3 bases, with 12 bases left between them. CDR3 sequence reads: CASSYYRVDYGYTF. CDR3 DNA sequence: TGTGCCAGCAGTTATTACAGGGTAGACTATGGCTACACCTTC.

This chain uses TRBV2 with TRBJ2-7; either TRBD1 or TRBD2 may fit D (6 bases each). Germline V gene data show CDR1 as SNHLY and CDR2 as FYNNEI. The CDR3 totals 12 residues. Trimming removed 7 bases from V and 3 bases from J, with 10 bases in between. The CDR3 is CASKEGVYEQYF. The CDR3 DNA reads TGTGCCAGCAAGGAGGGGGTCTACGAGCAGTACTTC. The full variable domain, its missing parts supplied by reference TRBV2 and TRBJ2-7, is EPEVTQTPSHQVTQMGQEVILRCVPISNHLYFYWYRQILGQKVEFLVSFYNNEISEKSEIFDDQFSVERPDGSNFTLKIRSTKLEDSAMYFCASKEGVYEQYFGPGTRLTVT.

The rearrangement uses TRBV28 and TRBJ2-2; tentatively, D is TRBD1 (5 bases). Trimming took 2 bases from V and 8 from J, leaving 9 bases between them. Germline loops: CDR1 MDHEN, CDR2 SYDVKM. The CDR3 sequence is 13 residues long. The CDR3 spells CASSLGAQGELFF. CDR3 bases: TGTGCCAGCAGTTTAGGGGCCCAGGGGGAGCTGTTTTTT.

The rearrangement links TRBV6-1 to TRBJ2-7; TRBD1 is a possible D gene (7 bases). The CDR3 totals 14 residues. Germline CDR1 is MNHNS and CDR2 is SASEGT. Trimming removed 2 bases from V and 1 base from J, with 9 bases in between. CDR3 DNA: TGTGCCAGCAGTGAACAGGGGGGATCCTACGAGCAGTACTTC. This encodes CASSEQGGSYEQYF.